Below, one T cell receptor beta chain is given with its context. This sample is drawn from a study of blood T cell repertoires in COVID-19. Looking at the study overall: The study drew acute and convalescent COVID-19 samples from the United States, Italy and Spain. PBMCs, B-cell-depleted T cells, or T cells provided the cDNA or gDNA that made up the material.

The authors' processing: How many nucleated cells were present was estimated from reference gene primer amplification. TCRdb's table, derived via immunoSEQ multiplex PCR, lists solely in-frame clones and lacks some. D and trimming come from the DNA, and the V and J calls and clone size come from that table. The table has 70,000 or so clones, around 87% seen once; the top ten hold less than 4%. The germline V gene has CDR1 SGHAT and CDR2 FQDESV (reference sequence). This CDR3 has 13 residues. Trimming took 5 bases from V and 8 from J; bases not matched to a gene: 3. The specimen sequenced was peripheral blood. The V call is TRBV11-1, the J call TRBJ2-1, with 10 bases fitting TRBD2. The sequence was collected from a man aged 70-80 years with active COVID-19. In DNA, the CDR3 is TGTGCCAGCAGCCCTGGGACTAGCGATGAGCAGTTCTTC. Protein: CASSPGTSDEQFF. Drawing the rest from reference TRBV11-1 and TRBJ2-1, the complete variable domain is EAEVAQSPRYKITEKSQAVAFWCDPISGHATLYWYRQILGQGPELLVQFQDESVVDDSQLPKDRFSAERLKGVDSTLKIQPAELGDSAMYLCASSPGTSDEQFFGPGTRLTVL.